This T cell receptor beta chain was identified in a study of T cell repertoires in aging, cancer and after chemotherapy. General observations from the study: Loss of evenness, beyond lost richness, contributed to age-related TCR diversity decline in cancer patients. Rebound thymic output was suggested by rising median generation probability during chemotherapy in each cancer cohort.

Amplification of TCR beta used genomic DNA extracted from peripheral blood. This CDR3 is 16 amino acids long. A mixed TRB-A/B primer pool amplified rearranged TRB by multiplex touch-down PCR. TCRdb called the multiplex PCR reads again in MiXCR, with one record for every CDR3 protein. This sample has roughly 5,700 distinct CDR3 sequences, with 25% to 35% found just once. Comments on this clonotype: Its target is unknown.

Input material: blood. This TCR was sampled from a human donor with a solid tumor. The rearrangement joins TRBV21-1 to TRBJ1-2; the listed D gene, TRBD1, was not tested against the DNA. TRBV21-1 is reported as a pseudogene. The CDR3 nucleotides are TGTGCCAGCAAGTCCCTAACGGACAGGGGTGATGATGGCTACACCTTC. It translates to CASKSLTDRGDDGYTF.